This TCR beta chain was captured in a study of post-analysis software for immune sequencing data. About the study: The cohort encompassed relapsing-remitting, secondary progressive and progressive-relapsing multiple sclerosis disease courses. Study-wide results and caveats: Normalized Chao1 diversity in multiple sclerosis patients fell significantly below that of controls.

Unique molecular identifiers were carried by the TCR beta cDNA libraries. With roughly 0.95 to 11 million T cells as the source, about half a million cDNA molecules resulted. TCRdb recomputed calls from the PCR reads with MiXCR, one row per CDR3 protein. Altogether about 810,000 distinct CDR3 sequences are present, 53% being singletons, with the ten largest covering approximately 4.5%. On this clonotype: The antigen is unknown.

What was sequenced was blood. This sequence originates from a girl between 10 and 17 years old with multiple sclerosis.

The CDR3 spells CSARTGVGEAFF. The CDR3 bases are TGCAGCGCAAGAACAGGGGTCGGTGAAGCTTTCTTT. The V call is TRBV29-1, the J call TRBJ1-1, with TRBD1 matching 7 bases. The V and J ends lost 7 bases and 7 bases, in that order; junction bases with no gene match: 9. Germline V gene sequence: CDR1 SQVTM, CDR2 ANQGSEA. This CDR3 contains 12 residues.